Each of the 16 T cell receptor beta chains below was sequenced from the same sample in a study of OX40 agonist ivuxolimab in advanced cancers. Only in-frame clones appear in the TCRdb table, and some are missing; sequencing was by immunoSEQ multiplex PCR. The data hold roughly 19,000 clones, with about 88% observed a single time. Sample: CD4+ or CD8+ T cells sorted from blood, taken in a trial of the OX40 agonist ivuxolimab. All receptors derive from an adult with an advanced solid tumor such as melanoma, head and neck, liver or kidney cancer.

The chain combines TRBV11-2 with TRBJ2-1; D may match TRBD1 or TRBD2 (6 bases each). The CDR3 consists of 12 residues. The germline V and J ends were trimmed by 1 base and 10 bases, with 8 bases remaining between them. CDR1 is SGHAT, CDR2 FQNNGV, per germline. In DNA form, the CDR3 reads TGTGCCAGCAGCTTAGGGGGGGCGGAGCAGTTCTTC. This codes for CASSLGGAEQFF.

The gene calls are TRBV2 and TRBJ2-5; TRBD2 matches 9 bases. Germline lookup yields CDR1 SNHLY and CDR2 FYNNEI. The CDR3 spans 15 residues. V lost 1 base and J lost 6; bases outside the gene matches: 6. DNA of the CDR3: TGTGCCAGCAGTGAAGGGCGGGGGGGCCTGAAGACCCAGTACTTC. This gives the protein CASSEGRGGLKTQYF.

The rearrangement uses TRBV6-7 and TRBJ1-6; no clear D gene. TRBV6-7 is designated an ORF whose function remains uncertain. Trimming took off 0 bases at V and 5 bases at J, with 8 bases between the two ends. This CDR3 comprises 15 residues. The CDR3 loop reads CASSYSDGDNSPLHF. CDR3 nucleotide sequence: TGTGCCAGCAGTTACTCGGACGGAGATAATTCACCCCTCCACTTT.

Written as DNA, the CDR3 is TGTGCCAGCAGTTTCCGGGGGGCTTATGGCTACACCTTC. It translates to CASSFRGAYGYTF. The V and J genes are TRBV27 and TRBJ1-2; the D gene is possibly TRBD1 (6 bases). The CDR3 is made up of 13 amino acids. Germline CDR1 reads MNHEY; CDR2 reads SMNVEV (reference sequence). Between the trimmed V and J ends, which lost 3 bases and 5 bases, there was a span of 10 bases.

The chain recombines TRBV6-6 with TRBJ2-5; TRBD2 matches 10 bases. Germline trimming cut 4 bases from V and 2 bases from J; bases unmatched to any gene: 4. The CDR3 has 15 residues. Germline-derived CDR1 and CDR2 are MNHNY and SVGAGI (reference sequence). This CDR3 is CASSWTSGLQETQYF. Here the CDR3 DNA reads TGTGCCAGCAGTTGGACTAGCGGATTACAAGAGACCCAGTACTTC.

The gene calls are TRBV7-3 and TRBJ2-1; TRBD2 matches at 9 bases. The germline gives CDR1 SGHTA, CDR2 FQGTGA. The CDR3 contains 16 residues. Germline trimming cut 1 base from V and 7 bases from J; bases unmatched to any gene: 8. The CDR3, as DNA: TGTGCCAGCAGCTTAAACGCGGGAGGGCCTGGAAATGAGCAGTTCTTC. Translation: CASSLNAGGPGNEQFF.

The chain employs TRBV30 and TRBJ2-5; possibly TRBD1 or TRBD2 for D (6 bases each). This CDR3 contains 15 residues. Trimming removed 3 bases at V and 4 bases at J, with 18 bases between. Germline lookup yields CDR1 GTSNPN and CDR2 SVGIG (reference sequence). The CDR3 DNA reads as TGTGCCTGGAGCGGAGGAGGGGGGCGCGGAGAGACCCAGTACTTC. It encodes CAWSGGGGRGETQYF.

The chain recombines TRBV4-1 with TRBJ2-2; possible D gene TRBD1, 5 bases. The CDR3 covers 17 residues. V dropped 1 base and J dropped 3 bases, with 15 bases sitting between them. The germline CDR1 and CDR2 sequences are MGHRA and YSYEKL. The CDR3 sequence is CASSQVGRTNYTGELFF. CDR3 nucleotides: TGCGCCAGCAGCCAAGTCGGTAGGACAAACTACACCGGGGAGCTGTTTTTT.

This clone was seen only once. This chain joins TRBV6-6 and TRBJ1-1; D might be TRBD1 (6 bases). The V and J ends lost 4 bases and 2 bases respectively, with 11 bases between them. Germline V gene sequence: CDR1 MNHNY, CDR2 SVGAGI (reference sequence). This CDR3 comprises 14 residues. CDR3 DNA: TGTGCCAGCAGTTGGGCAGGGGTTAACACTGAAGCTTTCTTT. It is translated as CASSWAGVNTEAFF.

The chain joins TRBV2 to TRBJ2-2; possibly TRBD1 for D (5 bases). The CDR3 is 13 residues long. Trimming left V 5 bases short and J 4 bases short, with 8 bases between. The germline V gene has CDR1 SNHLY and CDR2 FYNNEI. Here the CDR3 reads CASSSTATGELFF. In DNA form, the CDR3 reads TGTGCCAGCAGTTCGACAGCCACCGGGGAGCTGTTTTTT.

The chain recombines TRBV2 with TRBJ2-7, with D tentatively TRBD1 (6 bases). The CDR3 has 15 amino acids. Germline-derived CDR1 and CDR2 are SNHLY and FYNNEI. The ends were cut back, 5 bases at V and 6 bases at J, with 20 bases in the middle. This chain's CDR3 is CASSSIQGRGSEQYF. CDR3 DNA: TGTGCCAGCAGTTCGATACAGGGAAGGGGAAGCGAGCAGTACTTC.

This clone was seen only once. This chain joins TRBV6-6 and TRBJ1-5, with D uncertain. Germline-derived CDR1 and CDR2 are MNHNY and SVGAGI (reference sequence). Trimming removed 5 bases from V and 9 bases from J, with 8 bases in between. The CDR3 length is 11 residues. The CDR3: CASSDDGPQHF. The CDR3 bases are TGTGCCAGCAGTGACGATGGGCCCCAGCATTTT.

J is TRBJ2-7 and V is TRBV5-5; D possibly corresponds to TRBD2 (6 bases). The CDR3 loop spans 15 amino acids. Trimming pared 2 bases from V and 4 bases from J, leaving 16 bases between. Germline-derived CDR1 and CDR2 are SGHKS and YYEKEE (reference sequence). The DNA for the CDR3 is TGTGCCAGCAGCTTCCGTTTCGGGCGGGGATACGAGCAGTACTTC. As protein: CASSFRFGRGYEQYF.

The chain combines TRBV5-1 with TRBJ2-7, with 8 positions matching TRBD2. The J segment lost 3 bases and the V segment lost 4 bases, leaving 6 bases of the junction unmatched. The CDR3 consists of 14 residues. CDR1 SGHRS and CDR2 YFSETQ come from the germline V gene. The CDR3 region is CASSVLAEDYEQYF. In nucleotides, the CDR3 is TGCGCCAGCAGCGTACTAGCGGAGGACTACGAGCAGTACTTC. The entire variable domain, with the rest obtained from reference TRBV5-1 and TRBJ2-7, is as follows: KAGVTQTPRYLIKTRGQQVTLSCSPISGHRSVSWYQQTPGQGLQFLFEYFSETQRNKGNFPGRFSGRQFSNSRSEMNVSTLELGDSALYLCASSVLAEDYEQYFGPGTRLTVT.

The V gene is TRBV14, the J gene TRBJ2-1; a weak D match, TRBD1 (6 bases). Germline assignment: CDR1 SGHDN and CDR2 FVKESK. The CDR3 has 13 amino acids. Trimming took off 7 bases at V and 5 bases at J, with 12 bases between the two ends. The CDR3 DNA is TGTGCCAGCAACAGGGATGCAAACAATGAGCAGTTCTTC. This sequence encodes CASNRDANNEQFF. Variable domain in full (rest from reference TRBV14 and TRBJ2-1): EAGVTQFPSHSVIEKGQTVTLRCDPISGHDNLYWYRRVMGKEIKFLLHFVKESKQDESGMPNNRFLAERTGGTYSTLKVQPAELEDSGVYFCASNRDANNEQFFGPGTRLTVL.

The V gene is TRBV27, the J gene TRBJ2-1; possibly TRBD1 or TRBD2 for D (5 bases each). This CDR3 has 15 residues. CDR1 and CDR2 from the germline V gene are MNHEY and SMNVEV (reference sequence). Trimming removed 4 bases from V and 9 bases from J, with 19 bases in between. Written as DNA, the CDR3 is TGTGCCAGCAGTTACGTGGGAGCGCCTGGGGGTGAGCAGTTCTTC. Amino acid sequence: CASSYVGAPGGEQFF.